This entry is about one T cell receptor (beta chain). Its antigen is as yet unknown. Sequencing was performed with immunoSEQ multiplex PCR; in TCRdb, only in-frame clones are kept and a portion is missing. Altogether 200,000 or so clones are present, 94% being singletons, with the ten largest covering 7.5% to 10%. The sample comes from a study of T cell responses to AZD1222 COVID-19 vaccine. On the study more broadly: Whether given at about 4 or about 12 weeks, second doses were pooled. Regarding the study as a whole: A mostly white British donor set with more females was recruited, and clonal diversity was possibly underestimated.

Between the trimmed V and J ends, which lost 4 bases and 3 bases, there was a span of 9 bases. CDR1 and CDR2 from the germline V gene are MGHRA and YSYEKL. The CDR3 has 13 amino acids. Specimen: peripheral blood, collected on day 0 of AZD1222 vaccination. The sequence came from an adult in good health. The gene calls are TRBV4-1 and TRBJ1-1, with unresolved D. As DNA, the CDR3 is TGCGCCAGCAGCCTTCAGGTTTACACTGAAGCTTTCTTT. This sequence encodes CASSLQVYTEAFF.